This record looks at one TCR beta chain sequence and its context. Its target is not known. The entry originates in a study of T cell responses to AZD1222 COVID-19 vaccine. Study-wide findings and caveats: Donors in the cohort were predominantly white British and more often female, and clonal diversity was possibly underestimated.

Trimming took 2 bases from V and 5 from J; bases not matched to a gene: 6. CDR3 length equals 15 residues. Germline V lookup: CDR1 SGHVS, CDR2 FQNEAQ. Assay: immunoSEQ multiplex PCR; the TCRdb copy retains only in-frame clones and omits some. Here the sample spans about 170,000 clones, over 75% being singletons. This rearrangement joins TRBV7-8 to TRBJ1-5, with 7 bases aligning to TRBD1. This TCR derives from an adult in good health. Sequenced here: peripheral blood, sampled on day 0 of AZD1222 vaccination. CDR3 protein: CASSLMAQGDQPQHF. The CDR3 nucleotides read TGTGCCAGCAGCTTAATGGCCCAGGGGGATCAGCCCCAGCATTTT.